A selection of T cell receptor beta chains follows, all from one sample in a study of T cells of healthy individuals. MiXCR, applied by TCRdb to the 5' RACE reads, yields one record per CDR3 protein. The data show 95,000 to 100,000 distinct CDR3 sequences, 17% seen once. Receptors were obtained from a human donor in good health. CDR3s include the opening cysteine and the closing phenylalanine or tryptophan. A D gene is named only where the DNA matches it firmly. A row's size may be missing; if present it is once, few, many or a size class.

j_call | d_call | v_call | clone_size | cdr3_nt | cdr3_aa
TRBJ2-7 | - | TRBV29-1 | - | TGCAGCGTCGGACGGGGAAGTGGGAGTTACGAGCAGTACTTC | CSVGRGSGSYEQYF
TRBJ1-1 | - | TRBV28 | - | TGTGCCAGCAGTTTGGGGACGTGGGGCACTGAAGCTTTCTTT | CASSLGTWGTEAFF
TRBJ1-6 | - | TRBV5-1 | few | TGCGCCAGCAGCTTGGTTGGATCGGATTCACCCCTCCACTTT | CASSLVGSDSPLHF
TRBJ1-1 | - | TRBV11-2 | many | TGTGCCAGCAGCTTAGTTGGGGTTTACACTGAAGCTTTCTTT | CASSLVGVYTEAFF
TRBJ1-1 | - | TRBV7-2 | few | TGTGCCAGCAGCTTAGCCGCCACCCTTGAAGCTTTCTTT | CASSLAATLEAFF
TRBJ1-5 | - | TRBV7-9 | - | TGTGCCAGCAGCTTAGAGGGGCGGACGCCCCAGCATTTT | CASSLEGRTPQHF
TRBJ2-3 | - | TRBV28 | - | TGTGCCAGCAGACCCCAAGGGGGGGACGCAGATACGCAGTATTTT | CASRPQGGDADTQYF
TRBJ1-2 | - | TRBV12-5 | - | TGTGCTAGTGGCCGGGACCCTAAAAACTATGGCTACACCTTC | CASGRDPKNYGYTF
TRBJ2-1 | - | TRBV5-6 | - | TGTGCCAGCAGCTGGAGGTTTTCCGGGGGTAATGAGCAGTTCTTC | CASSWRFSGGNEQFF
TRBJ2-3 | TRBD2 | TRBV4-2 | - | TGTGCCAGCAGCCAAGTATTCGCGGGAGGTGCAGATACGCAGTATTTT | CASSQVFAGGADTQYF
TRBJ2-3 | - | TRBV29-1 | - | TGCAGCTTCCTCCGGGACCTCCAAGATACGCAGTATTTT | CSFLRDLQDTQYF
TRBJ1-5 | - | TRBV12-3/TRBV12-4 | - | TGTGCCAGCAGTTTTTGGGATAGCAATCAGCCCCAGCATTTT | CASSFWDSNQPQHF
TRBJ2-1 | TRBD2 | TRBV19 | - | TGTGCCAGTAGTATGGTAGGACTAGCGGACTTTTCAGTCACCTACAATGAGCAGTTCTTC | CASSMVGLADFSVTYNEQFF
TRBJ1-5 | TRBD1 | TRBV20-1 | few | TGCAGTGCTATAAAAGACAGGGTAAGCGGTCAGCCCCAGCATTTT | CSAIKDRVSGQPQHF
TRBJ2-7 | TRBD1 | TRBV20-1 | few | TGCAGTGCCACGGGGGACAGGGGGGTCGAGCAGTACTTC | CSATGDRGVEQYF
TRBJ2-3 | TRBD2 | TRBV15 | many | TGTGCCACCAGCAGAGACCGGGCAAGACTAGCGGGATTTAGCACAGATACGCAGTATTTT | CATSRDRARLAGFSTDTQYF
TRBJ2-1 | - | TRBV7-2 | many | TGTGCCAGCAGCGAAACTCCTCTCTACAATGAGCAGTTCTTC | CASSETPLYNEQFF
TRBJ2-5 | - | TRBV11-2 | - | TGTGCCAGCAGCTTAGATTGGTCGGGAGCGTACCAAGAGACCCAGTACTTC | CASSLDWSGAYQETQYF
TRBJ2-5 | TRBD2 | TRBV12-3/TRBV12-4 | few | TGTGCCAGCAGCTTGAGCAGCGGGAGAGGGTTTGTGACCCAGTACTTC | CASSLSSGRGFVTQYF
TRBJ1-6 | TRBD1 | TRBV7-2 | - | TGTGCCAGCAGCTTATCCCTCGACAGGGCAGGGTCACCCCTCCACTTT | CASSLSLDRAGSPLHF
TRBJ2-5 | - | TRBV5-1 | - | TGCGCCAGCCAAACCGGGACATGGGGTAGAAGTAGAGAGACCCAGTACTTC | CASQTGTWGRSRETQYF
TRBJ2-7 | TRBD1 | TRBV6-2/TRBV6-3 | many | TGTGCCAGCAGTTACGTCCGGACAGGGACCTACGAGCAGTACTTC | CASSYVRTGTYEQYF